This T cell receptor (beta chain) was profiled in a study of shared clonotypes between healthy human individuals. The study, taken as a whole, reports: Non-shared clonotypes displayed generation probabilities falling below those of clonotypes present in all four donors.

Each sorted subset replicate got 200 ng genomic DNA, 25,000 to 35,000 genomes. TCRdb's table, derived via immunoSEQ multiplex PCR, lists solely in-frame clones and lacks some. The data contain roughly 1,000,000 clones, 70% to 80% of them singletons. All the donors were Caucasian adults who lived in Nashville, Tennessee. It was into CD45RA+ naive and CD45RA-negative memory subsets that the CD4+ cells were split. This clone was counted between two and nine times. Its cognate antigen is unknown. Trimming stripped 0 bases from V and 4 bases from J, with 7 bases between. Germline CDR1 MNHNS, CDR2 SASEGT. The CDR3 sequence is 14 residues long.

Sequenced input: memory CD4+ T cells from PBMCs. The sample's subset: CD45RA-negative fraction. J is TRBJ1-5 and V is TRBV6-1; D might be TRBD1 (5 bases). The clonotype originates from a man aged 18 to 30 in good health. Some clones in this sample may be carry-over from other donors' samples. The CDR3 loop reads CASSEAWGNQPQHF. CDR3 coding DNA: TGTGCCAGCAGTGAAGCGTGGGGGAATCAGCCCCAGCATTTT.